Here is one T cell receptor (beta chain) with its context. Repertoires were generated with immunoSEQ multiplex PCR, while TCRdb's copy carries only in-frame clones and drops some. The sample lists about 2,200,000 clones; roughly 91% were seen once. This entry is derived from a study of shared clonotypes between healthy human individuals. In the naive CD8 group, cells lacked CD45RO and were positively selected for CCR7, so terminally differentiated effector memory CD45RA+ cells were left out. Healthy adults negative for HIV, lacking recent acute infections or vaccinations, served as donors. The CDR3 consists of 15 residues. V lost 2 bases, J lost 2 bases, and 12 bases lay in between. In germline, CDR1 is SGHVS, CDR2 FQNEAQ.

The TCR comes from a man younger than 35 in good health. Some clones in this sample may be carry-over from other donors' samples. The rearrangement links TRBV7-8 to TRBJ1-1; D remains ambiguous. Input material: naive CD8+ T cells from PBMCs. The DNA for the CDR3 is TGTGCCAGCAGCTTACCGGGCTGGGGAAACACTGAAGCTTTCTTT. Its translation is CASSLPGWGNTEAFF.